Below, 10 T cell receptor beta chains from the same sample are listed, as sequenced in a study of beta chain features in type 1 diabetes. The authors reverse transcribed all of the isolated RNA, so sequencing captured expressed TCRB transcripts. Generated by immunoSEQ multiplex PCR, the TCRdb table keeps only in-frame clones and is missing some. Of hundreds of thousands of clones in the sample, approximately 14% are singletons; the top ten hold roughly 0.028%. The sample was naive CD4+ T cells from blood. Source of these receptors: a woman in her thirties or forties in good health.

The chain carries TRBV7-9 and TRBJ1-6; 7 bases map to TRBD1. The V gene end was trimmed by 4 bases and the J gene end by 8 bases; junction bases not matched to a gene: 5. The CDR3 totals 14 residues. In germline, CDR1 is SEHNR, CDR2 FQNEAQ (reference sequence). The CDR3 coding sequence is TGTGCCAGCAGCTCAAGGGGGCCGGATTCACCCCTCCACTTT. Its translation is CASSSRGPDSPLHF.

CDR3 residues: CASRATSGAQFF. The CDR3 nucleotides read TGTGCCAGCAGGGCTACTAGCGGGGCGCAGTTCTTC. This chain uses TRBV6-1 with TRBJ2-1; 10 bases are shared with TRBD2. CDR1 is MNHNS, CDR2 SASEGT, per germline. V was pared by 6 bases and J by 12 bases, with 5 bases of the junction left unmatched. The CDR3 runs to 12 residues.

This clone has a handful of counts. This chain joins TRBV6-1 and TRBJ1-2; TRBD1 might be the D (5 bases). The CDR3 extends over 15 amino acids. Germline CDR1 MNHNS, CDR2 SASEGT. The V end was cut by 6 bases, the J end by 2 bases, with 16 bases between. CDR3 in amino acids: CASSWTSGQNYGYTF. The CDR3 region has the DNA TGTGCCAGCAGCTGGACCTCCGGACAAAACTATGGCTACACCTTC.

This clone was seen a few times. This chain uses TRBV5-1 with TRBJ2-7; no clear D gene. The CDR3 loop spans 13 amino acids. Deletions cut 0 bases from V and 5 bases from J, with 9 bases between. CDR1 is SGHRS, CDR2 YFSETQ, per germline. The CDR3 DNA reads as TGCGCCAGCAGCTTGGACATTACGAACGAGCAGTACTTC. Its translation: CASSLDITNEQYF.

This clone has just a few counts. V and J are TRBV18 and TRBJ1-2; maybe TRBD1 (5 bases). Trimming stripped 3 bases from V and 6 bases from J, with 20 bases between. The CDR3 is made up of 16 amino acids. CDR1 is KGHSH, CDR2 LQKENI, per germline. The CDR3 here is CASSPQGTGVEDGYTF. DNA of the CDR3: TGTGCCAGCTCACCGCAGGGTACGGGAGTTGAGGATGGCTACACCTTC.

This clone has a handful of counts. CDR3 nucleotide sequence: TGCGCCAGCAGCTTGGTGGGGACAGAGCTGGGTCAGCCCCAGCATTTT. Protein: CASSLVGTELGQPQHF. The chain employs TRBV5-1 and TRBJ1-5; 7 nucleotides align to TRBD1. CDR3 length equals 16 residues. The trim removed 0 bases at V and 6 bases at J, leaving 9 bases unmatched. Per the germline V gene, CDR1 is SGHRS and CDR2 is YFSETQ.

V gene TRBV27 combines with J gene TRBJ2-3; D possibly corresponds to TRBD2 (5 bases). V lost 3 bases, J lost 6 bases, and 10 bases lay in between. This CDR3 is built from 13 residues. Germline V gene lookup returns CDR1 MNHEY and CDR2 SMNVEV (reference sequence). In DNA form, the CDR3 reads TGTGCCAGCAGTTTTATCCGCGGGGATACGCAGTATTTT. Translated, it gives CASSFIRGDTQYF.

Only a few counts were recorded for this clone. V is TRBV5-1 and J is TRBJ2-1; D is possibly TRBD1 (7 bases). Germline V gives CDR1 SGHRS, CDR2 YFSETQ. The CDR3 spans 14 residues. V was clipped by 0 bases and J by 10 bases, with 14 bases between them. CDR3 amino acids: CASSLEEGAGEQFF. For the CDR3, the DNA is TGCGCCAGCAGCTTGGAAGAGGGGGCGGGGGAGCAGTTCTTC.

The chain carries TRBV6-6 and TRBJ2-7; D not certain. V was trimmed by 2 bases and J by 5 bases, leaving 10 bases between them. Germline loops: CDR1 MNHNY, CDR2 SVGAGI (reference sequence). The CDR3 is made up of 13 amino acids. CDR3 amino acids: CASSYTPSDEQYF. The CDR3 DNA reads TGTGCCAGCAGTTACACTCCTTCTGACGAGCAGTACTTC.

The chain combines TRBV18 with TRBJ1-3; the D gene is possibly TRBD1 (6 bases). Per germline, CDR1 KGHSH and CDR2 LQKENI. The CDR3 contains 17 residues. Trimming took 3 bases from V and 0 from J, leaving 15 bases between them. The DNA of the CDR3 is TGTGCCAGCTCACCTCTGGACAGTACCTTCTCTGGAAACACCATATATTTT. Its translation is CASSPLDSTFSGNTIYF.